Below, 28 T cell receptor beta chains from the same sample are listed, as sequenced in a study of CD39 and CD103 CD8 tumor-infiltrating T cells. Using immunoSEQ multiplex PCR, the repertoire was profiled, and TCRdb retains in-frame clones only, with some absent. The profile covers about 130 clones, with around 55% appearing a single time and roughly 72% taken by the ten largest. Sample: CD39+ CD103+ CD8+ T cells sorted from a lymph node. As for subset: CD103+CD39+ double-positive CD45RA- CD8 T cells. The receptor source for this set is a human donor with head and neck squamous cell carcinoma.

The chain combines TRBV9 with TRBJ2-7, with a tentative D call TRBD1 (5 bases). Germline CDR1 reads SGDLS; CDR2 reads YYNGEE. V was clipped by 3 bases and J by 3 bases, with 7 bases between them. The CDR3 covers 12 residues. The CDR3 coding sequence is TGTGCCAGCAGCGGCGACAGCTACGAGCAGTACTTC. It codes for CASSGDSYEQYF. The full variable domain, its missing parts supplied by reference TRBV9 and TRBJ2-7, is DSGVTQTPKHLITATGQRVTLRCSPRSGDLSVYWYQQSLDQGLQFLIQYYNGEERAKGNILERFSAQQFPDLHSELNLSSLELGDSALYFCASSGDSYEQYFGPGTRLTVT.

There are a few counts of this clone. The V and J genes are TRBV19 and TRBJ1-2; TRBD1 might be the D (6 bases). The CDR3 spans 11 residues. The germline gives CDR1 LNHDA, CDR2 SQIVND (reference sequence). Trimming removed 10 bases at V and 2 bases at J, with 8 bases between. The CDR3 DNA follows: TGTGCCATTGACAGGAACTATGGCTACACCTTC. This codes for CAIDRNYGYTF.

V and J are TRBV27 and TRBJ2-1, with 15 nucleotides matching TRBD2. This CDR3 has 19 amino acids. Trimming cost V 6 bases and J 0 bases; bases outside gene matches: 9. In germline, CDR1 is MNHEY, CDR2 SMNVEV (reference sequence). The CDR3 protein is CASRIGTSGRPDSYNEQFF. DNA of the CDR3: TGTGCCAGCAGGATCGGGACTAGCGGGAGGCCGGACTCCTACAATGAGCAGTTCTTC.

The V gene is TRBV7-2, the J gene TRBJ2-2; 10 bases agree with TRBD2. Germline CDR1 reads SGHTA; CDR2 reads FQGNSA. With V trimmed by 5 bases and J by 3 bases, 6 bases remained unmatched. There are 16 residues in the CDR3. The CDR3, as DNA: TGTGCCAGCAGCCTACCTAGCGGGAGATACACCGGGGAGCTGTTTTTT. Translated: CASSLPSGRYTGELFF.

This clone was found once. The chain joins TRBV4-1 to TRBJ2-2; 7 bases line up with TRBD2. Trimming removed 1 base from V and 3 bases from J; junction bases left unmatched: 8. CDR1 is MGHRA, CDR2 YSYEKL, per germline. This CDR3 spans 17 amino acids. The CDR3 spells CASSQVGLAVDTGELFF. The CDR3 region has the DNA TGCGCCAGCAGCCAAGTGGGGCTAGCGGTAGACACCGGGGAGCTGTTTTTT.

This chain uses TRBV2 with TRBJ2-7; D is unresolved. The CDR3 length is 12 residues. CDR1 SNHLY and CDR2 FYNNEI come from the germline V gene. The V end was cut by 5 bases, the J end by 0 bases, with 5 bases between. The CDR3 nucleotides read TGTGCCAGCAGTAAAGACTCCTACGAGCAGTACTTC. It specifies CASSKDSYEQYF.

Points on this clone: At one boundary the junction diverges from the germline segment, which might be a read error. The chain carries TRBV4-2 and TRBJ2-6; D uncertain. From germline, CDR1 is LGHNA and CDR2 YNFKEQ. The CDR3 contains 18 residues. The CDR3 nucleotides read TGTGCCAGCAGCCGCCCAAGCAAAGGTTCAAAGTCGGGCCAACGTCCTGACTTC. Protein product: CASSRPSKGSKSGQRPDF.

This clone was seen a handful of times. This chain joins TRBV27 and TRBJ2-3; TRBD1 matches 7 bases. Germline V gives CDR1 MNHEY, CDR2 SMNVEV (reference sequence). The CDR3 has 14 amino acids. V lost 5 bases, J lost 7 bases, and 9 bases stayed unmatched. CDR3 loop: CASSLGGPLNTQYF. The DNA of the CDR3 is TGTGCCAGCAGTCTAGGGGGCCCCTTGAATACGCAGTATTTT.

This clone was seen a few times. V and J are TRBV14 and TRBJ1-2, with no clear D. Deletions cut 1 base from V and 8 bases from J, with 14 bases between. Germline CDR1 is SGHDN and CDR2 is FVKESK. The CDR3 is 14 amino acids. CDR3 loop: CASSQGGYLLGYTF. The CDR3 bases are TGTGCCAGCAGCCAAGGCGGCTACTTACTGGGCTACACCTTC.

The chain uses TRBV9 and TRBJ2-7; no reliable D call. CDR1 and CDR2 (germline): SGDLS, YYNGEE. Trimming pared 0 bases from V and 3 bases from J, leaving 4 bases between. The CDR3 is made up of 12 amino acids. CDR3 region: CASSVDDYEQYF. The DNA for the CDR3 is TGTGCCAGCAGCGTAGACGACTACGAGCAGTACTTC.

The V and J genes are TRBV11-1 and TRBJ1-2, with D unclear. The germline CDR1 and CDR2 sequences are SGHAT and FQDESV (reference sequence). This CDR3 is 11 amino acids long. V shed 4 bases and J shed 2 bases, with 2 bases lying between them. CDR3 sequence: CASSSNYGYTF. Here the CDR3 DNA reads TGTGCCAGCAGCTCCAACTATGGCTACACCTTC.

The rearrangement uses TRBV27 and TRBJ2-3; the D is unclear. Germline V gives CDR1 MNHEY, CDR2 SMNVEV (reference sequence). The CDR3 length is 14 residues. V shed 7 bases and J shed 0 bases, with 11 bases lying between them. The chain's CDR3 is CASNLLGSTDTQYF. CDR3 DNA: TGTGCCAGCAACCTCCTCGGGAGCACAGATACGCAGTATTTT.

Comments on this clone: An end of the junction differs from the germline gene, which may be a read error. At the DNA level, this CDR3 is encoded by other sequences in the same sample as well. This rearrangement joins TRBV5-8 to TRBJ1-2; D gene ambiguous. Germline CDR1 and CDR2: SGHTS and YDEGEE. The CDR3 sequence is 16 residues long. For the CDR3, the DNA is TGCGCCAGCAGCCAAGGAGCGGCAGGTTATAACTATGGCTACACCTTC. Translated, it gives CASSQGAAGYNYGYTF.

The genes are TRBV5-6 and TRBJ2-7, with D hard to call. Germline V lookup: CDR1 SGHDT, CDR2 YYEEEE. The ends were cut back, 2 bases at V and 3 bases at J, with 21 bases in the middle. The length of the CDR3 is 17 residues. The CDR3 nucleotides are TGTGCCAGCAGCTTTAGGAGTTTTCCCTCTTCCCGCTACGAGCAGTACTTC. This sequence encodes CASSFRSFPSSRYEQYF. The full variable domain, completed using reference TRBV5-6 and TRBJ2-7, is DAGVTQSPTHLIKTRGQQVTLRCSPKSGHDTVSWYQQALGQGPQFIFQYYEEEERQRGNFPDRFSGHQFPNYSSELNVNALLLGDSALYLCASSFRSFPSSRYEQYFGPGTRLTVT.

This clone was detected only a few times. The rearrangement uses TRBV7-6 and TRBJ2-3, with 13 bases identical to TRBD2. Germline V gene sequence: CDR1 SGHVS, CDR2 FNYEAQ. This CDR3 has 18 residues. Trimming cost V 2 bases and J 2 bases; bases outside gene matches: 7. CDR3 protein: CASSLLELAGGITDTQYF. The CDR3 region has the DNA TGTGCCAGCAGCTTACTAGAACTAGCGGGAGGGATCACAGATACGCAGTATTTT. Drawing the rest from reference TRBV7-6 and TRBJ2-3, the complete variable domain is GAGVSQSPRYKVTKRGQDVALRCDPISGHVSLYWYRQALGQGPEFLTYFNYEAQQDKSGLPNDRFSAERPEGSISTLTIQRTEQRDSAMYRCASSLLELAGGITDTQYFGPGTRLTVL.

This sequence joins TRBV13 and TRBJ2-1; D is perhaps TRBD2 (6 bases). Per germline, CDR1 PRHDT and CDR2 FYEKMQ (reference sequence). Trimming took off 5 bases at V and 4 bases at J, with 21 bases between the two ends. The CDR3 loop spans 17 amino acids. CDR3 bases: TGTGCCAGCAGCCCCCGGGTGGCGGGAAGAATTTACAATGAGCAGTTCTTC. Translating it yields CASSPRVAGRIYNEQFF. Filled out from reference TRBV13 and TRBJ2-1, the complete variable domain reads AAGVIQSPRHLIKEKRETATLKCYPIPRHDTVYWYQQGPGQDPQFLISFYEKMQSDKGSIPDRFSAQQFSDYHSELNMSSLELGDSALYFCASSPRVAGRIYNEQFFGPGTRLTVL.

This clone was detected only a few times. The rearrangement uses TRBV7-3 and TRBJ2-2, with D possibly TRBD2 on 6 matching bases. Trimming removed 5 bases from V and 2 bases from J, with 15 bases in between. The CDR3 consists of 16 residues. The V gene's germline CDR1 is SGHTA and CDR2 FQGTGA. CDR3 sequence: CASSPMGGPNTGELFF. Written as DNA, the CDR3 is TGTGCCAGCAGCCCCATGGGGGGTCCCAACACCGGGGAGCTGTTTTTT.

The V call is TRBV6-6, the J call TRBJ2-1; D is perhaps TRBD2 (8 bases). Germline loops: CDR1 MNHNY, CDR2 SVGAGI (reference sequence). V lost 7 bases and J lost 6, with 22 bases in between. The CDR3 spans 16 residues. CDR3 region: CASTLKGAGGPNEQFF. The CDR3 DNA reads as TGTGCCAGCACCCTCAAGGGGGCGGGAGGACCCAATGAGCAGTTCTTC.

V is TRBV5-6 and J is TRBJ2-7; 7 bases are shared with TRBD1. Germline lookup yields CDR1 SGHDT and CDR2 YYEEEE. The CDR3 spans 11 residues. The V and J ends lost 0 bases and 11 bases, in that order; junction bases with no gene match: 2. In DNA, the CDR3 is TGTGCCAGCAGCTTGGGGCAGGGGGAGTACTTC. Translating gives CASSLGQGEYF.

Details on this clone: The junction departs from the called germline gene at one end, perhaps through a read error. This chain connects TRBV5-1 to TRBJ2-1, with D possibly matching TRBD1 (6 bases). The CDR3 runs to 13 residues. Germline CDR1 reads SGHRS; CDR2 reads YFSETQ. This CDR3 reads CASTGTSSNEQFF. Written as DNA, the CDR3 is TGCGCCAGCACCGGGACATCCTCCAATGAGCAGTTCTTC.

This clone was found a few times. This rearrangement joins TRBV28 to TRBJ1-4; D perhaps matches TRBD1 (6 bases). V dropped 3 bases and J dropped 5 bases, with 13 bases sitting between them. CDR1 is MDHEN and CDR2 is SYDVKM in the germline V gene. The CDR3 runs to 15 residues. CDR3 DNA: TGTGCCAGCAGTTTTGGGCAGGGGTTAAATGAAAAACTGTTTTTT. Protein product: CASSFGQGLNEKLFF.

This clone came up a few times. This chain uses TRBV27 with TRBJ1-4; D is possibly TRBD1 (6 bases). There are 14 residues in the CDR3. V was shortened by 2 bases and J by 3 bases, with 7 bases between the two germline ends. Germline CDR1 reads MNHEY; CDR2 reads SMNVEV (reference sequence). CDR3 sequence: CASSLGGPNEKLFF. Here the CDR3 DNA reads TGTGCCAGCAGTTTAGGGGGGCCTAATGAAAAACTGTTTTTT. Drawing the rest from reference TRBV27 and TRBJ1-4, the complete variable domain is EAQVTQNPRYLITVTGKKLTVTCSQNMNHEYMSWYRQDPGLGLRQIYYSMNVEVTDKGDVPEGYKVSRKEKRNFPLILESPSPNQTSLYFCASSLGGPNEKLFFGSGTQLSVL.

As concerns this clone: A junction boundary mismatches the germline segment, possibly from a read error. The chain couples TRBV11-3 to TRBJ1-2; D unclear. The CDR3 extends over 16 amino acids. CDR1 is SGHNT, CDR2 YENEEA, per germline. Here the CDR3 DNA reads TGCGCCAGCAGCCAAGGAGCGGCAGGTTATAACTATGGCTACACCTTC. Protein sequence: CASSQGAAGYNYGYTF. Filled out from reference TRBV11-3 and TRBJ1-2, the complete variable domain reads EAGVVQSPRYKIIEKKQPVAFWCNPISGHNTLYWYLQNLGQGPELLIRYENEEAVDDSQLPKDRFSAERLKGVDSTLKIQPAELGDSAVYLCASSQGAAGYNYGYTFGSGTRLTVV.

This chain connects TRBV5-3 to TRBJ2-5; TRBD1 agrees at 8 bases. TRBV5-3 is placed among ORFs of uncertain function. The length of the CDR3 is 14 residues. After removal of 4 bases from V and 5 bases from J, the junction contained 7 bases not matched to a gene. CDR3 in amino acids: CARSRTGRRETQYF. CDR3 DNA: TGTGCCAGAAGCAGGACAGGGCGGCGTGAGACCCAGTACTTC.

This clone was seen a few times. This rearrangement joins TRBV4-1 to TRBJ1-2, with D uncertain. V was cut by 1 base and J by 1 base, with 13 bases left in between. Germline V gene sequence: CDR1 MGHRA, CDR2 YSYEKL. This CDR3 is 16 amino acids long. CDR3 DNA sequence: TGCGCCAGCAGCCAAGGAGCGGCAGGTTATAACTATGGCTACACCTTC. Translated, it gives CASSQGAAGYNYGYTF.

The chain carries TRBV7-8 and TRBJ2-1; possibly TRBD2 for D (6 bases). CDR1 is SGHVS and CDR2 is FQNEAQ in the germline V gene. The CDR3 is made up of 15 amino acids. The V and J ends lost 1 base and 4 bases respectively, with 11 bases between them. For the CDR3, the DNA is TGTGCCAGCAGCTTAGGTTTCGGGGGATACAATGAGCAGTTCTTC. Its protein is CASSLGFGGYNEQFF.

The table lists this clone with a count of one. The rearrangement links TRBV27 to TRBJ2-1; D is unclear. Trimming stripped 3 bases from V and 9 bases from J, with 15 bases between. The CDR3 length is 14 residues. CDR1 and CDR2 from the germline V gene are MNHEY and SMNVEV (reference sequence). This chain's CDR3 is CASSLVFEYGEQFF. The CDR3 nucleotides are TGTGCCAGCAGTTTGGTATTCGAATATGGTGAGCAGTTCTTC.

The chain uses TRBV16 and TRBJ1-6; 8 nucleotides align to TRBD1. The V gene's germline CDR1 is KGHSY and CDR2 FQNENV. The CDR3 runs to 16 residues. V was clipped by 1 base and J by 8 bases; unmatched bases: 7. The CDR3 nucleotides are TGTGCCAGCAGCCAATGGCCAGGGGGCGCGCATTCACCCCTCCACTTT. The encoded protein is CASSQWPGGAHSPLHF.